This entry lists 11 T cell receptor beta chains sequenced from one sample in a study of cytomegalovirus exposure and HLA in healthy donors. 60 Vbeta and 13 Jbeta primers were used in PCR. Method: immunoSEQ multiplex PCR; TCRdb's copy keeps in-frame clones and lacks some. This table has 200,000 to 300,000 clones, approximately 85% appearing once. Sequenced input: PBMCs. The receptors originated from a woman aged 40 to 50 in good health and CMV-seropositive.

This rearrangement joins TRBV27 to TRBJ2-7, with 8 bases aligning to TRBD2. Germline CDR1 is MNHEY and CDR2 is SMNVEV (reference sequence). Germline trimming cut 3 bases from V and 7 bases from J; bases unmatched to any gene: 8. This CDR3 spans 14 amino acids. In DNA, the CDR3 is TGTGCCAGCAGTTTCGGCGGGAGGTTGTGGGAGCAGTACTTC. Translation: CASSFGGRLWEQYF.

This CDR3 reads CASQGGTNTEAFF. The CDR3 bases are TGTGCCAGCCAAGGGGGCACCAACACTGAAGCTTTCTTT. The chain is built from TRBV11-2 and TRBJ1-1, with TRBD1 matching 7 bases. The CDR3 has 13 residues. The germline gives CDR1 SGHAT, CDR2 FQNNGV. Trimming removed 8 bases from V and 2 bases from J; junction bases left unmatched: 5.

The chain combines TRBV5-1 with TRBJ2-3, with 15 bases aligning to TRBD2. CDR3 length: 18 amino acids. Germline V CDR1 and CDR2: SGHRS, YFSETQ. Trimming cost V 1 base and J 2 bases; bases outside gene matches: 5. The CDR3 coding sequence is TGCGCCAGCAGCTTGCCGGGACTAGCGGGAGGCCACACAGATACGCAGTATTTT. Its translation is CASSLPGLAGGHTDTQYF.

The chain is built from TRBV27 and TRBJ2-3; 14 nucleotides line up with TRBD2. The V and J ends lost 9 bases and 6 bases, in that order; junction bases with no gene match: 2. Per germline, CDR1 MNHEY and CDR2 SMNVEV (reference sequence). The CDR3 consists of 13 residues. The CDR3 protein is CASRLAGGDTQYF. CDR3 nucleotide sequence: TGTGCCAGTAGACTAGCGGGAGGGGATACGCAGTATTTT.

The rearrangement uses TRBV6-6 and TRBJ1-2, with D possibly being TRBD1 (6 bases). Germline V gene data show CDR1 as MNHNY and CDR2 as SVGAGI (reference sequence). CDR3 size: 14 residues. Trimming shortened V by 7 bases and J by 8 bases, and 20 bases separated the two germline ends. The CDR3 loop reads CASTTEGGRDGYTF. The CDR3 nucleotides are TGTGCCAGCACCACCGAGGGGGGGAGGGACGGCTACACCTTC.

The chain couples TRBV6-1 to TRBJ1-2, with TRBD1 identical over 10 bases. The J segment lost 3 bases and the V segment lost 8 bases, leaving 6 bases of the junction unmatched. The CDR3 has 14 amino acids. Per germline, CDR1 MNHNS and CDR2 SASEGT. CDR3 loop: CASRRDRGYYGYTF. CDR3 DNA: TGTGCCAGCCGACGGGACAGGGGATACTATGGCTACACCTTC.

The chain has TRBV18 and TRBJ2-3, with 11 bases matching TRBD2. CDR1 KGHSH and CDR2 LQKENI come from the germline V gene. CDR3 length: 16 amino acids. V lost 8 bases, J lost 2 bases, and 9 bases stayed unmatched. CDR3 sequence (DNA): TGTGCCAGCCGCACTCAACTAGCGGGAGCCACAGATACGCAGTATTTT. Translated: CASRTQLAGATDTQYF.

Only a few counts were recorded for this clone. CDR3 bases: TGTGCCAGCAGCCATAGGACAGGGAGGGATGAGCAGTTCTTC. The encoded protein is CASSHRTGRDEQFF. This chain links TRBV7-3 with TRBJ2-1; perhaps TRBD1 as D (8 bases). Germline V gene sequence: CDR1 SGHTA, CDR2 FQGTGA. The CDR3 is 14 residues long. V was clipped by 5 bases and J by 8 bases, with 16 bases between them.

The chain uses TRBV7-2 and TRBJ2-1; 10 positions agree with TRBD2. The junction had 11 bases not matched to a gene; V was cut back by 4 bases and J by 8 bases. The CDR3 runs to 16 residues. CDR1 is SGHTA, CDR2 FQGNSA, per germline. CDR3 protein: CASSSGTSGNLDEQFF. The CDR3 bases are TGTGCCAGCAGCTCGGGAACTAGCGGGAATCTAGATGAGCAGTTCTTC.

The CDR3 DNA sequence: TGTGCCGGGACCCGTTGGCAGGGAATGGGTACTGAAGCTTTCTTT. Translated, it gives CAGTRWQGMGTEAFF. The chain joins TRBV30 to TRBJ1-1, with D tentatively TRBD1 (5 bases). V dropped 8 bases and J dropped 5 bases, with 24 bases sitting between them. There are 15 residues in the CDR3. Germline CDR1 GTSNPN, CDR2 SVGIG (reference sequence).

V gene TRBV30 combines with J gene TRBJ1-6; a possible D gene is TRBD1 (6 bases). There are 14 residues in the CDR3. V lost 4 bases and J lost 8, with 15 bases in between. Germline V gives CDR1 GTSNPN, CDR2 SVGIG (reference sequence). The CDR3 nucleotides are TGTGCCTGGAACCGGGACACCCCAGATTCACCCCTCCACTTT. Translated, it gives CAWNRDTPDSPLHF.